This passage covers 24 T cell receptor beta chains from one sample sequenced in a study of spatial heterogeneity in lung cancer. A single record per CDR3 protein comes from TCRdb applying MiXCR to the 5' RACE reads. Of roughly 49,000 distinct CDR3 sequences in the sample, roughly 7.5% are singletons; the top ten hold 2.9%. Time point specified: sample taken at primary tumor resection. Whole RNA obtained from tumor, nontumor lung or frozen PBMC underwent sequencing without sorting. The sample was PBMCs, taken at surgery. Receptors originate from a female donor with early-stage non-small cell lung cancer.

Many counts were recorded for this clonotype. The chain is built from TRBV7-9 and TRBJ2-2; TRBD1 might be the D (6 bases). This CDR3 is 15 amino acids long. Trimming cost V 10 bases and J 6 bases, with 21 bases left between them. CDR1 and CDR2 (germline): SEHNR, FQNEAQ (reference sequence). CDR3 loop: CATNSLDSRSGELFF. CDR3 nucleotides: TGTGCCACAAATTCGCTGGACAGTAGATCCGGGGAGCTGTTTTTT.

This chain connects TRBV7-6 to TRBJ1-5; TRBD1 aligns across 7 bases. Trimming cost V 2 bases and J 5 bases; bases outside gene matches: 3. CDR1 and CDR2 from the germline V gene are SGHVS and FNYEAQ. The CDR3 spans 14 residues. CDR3 sequence (DNA): TGTGCCAGCAGCTTACAGGGGGGCCATCAGCCCCAGCATTTT. The encoded protein is CASSLQGGHQPQHF. The whole variable domain, remainder taken from reference TRBV7-6 and TRBJ1-5, is GAGVSQSPRYKVTKRGQDVALRCDPISGHVSLYWYRQALGQGPEFLTYFNYEAQQDKSGLPNDRFSAERPEGSISTLTIQRTEQRDSAMYRCASSLQGGHQPQHFGDGTRLSIL.

This clonotype was recorded many times. The V and J genes are TRBV18 and TRBJ1-2, with 8 nucleotides matching TRBD1. The CDR3 runs 15 residues. The V segment lost 2 bases and the J segment 4 bases; nucleotides outside the gene matches: 6. CDR1 KGHSH and CDR2 LQKENI come from the germline V gene. The CDR3 bases are TGTGCCAGCTCACCAGGCCAGGGGGCGAGCTATGGCTACACCTTC. Amino acid sequence: CASSPGQGASYGYTF.

This clonotype was counted many times. The rearrangement links TRBV20-1 to TRBJ1-5, with 8 bases matching TRBD1. Trimming cost V 3 bases and J 4 bases; bases outside gene matches: 8. CDR3 length: 15 residues. The V gene's germline CDR1 is DFQATT and CDR2 SNEGSKA (reference sequence). The CDR3 is CSASIGRGPNQPQHF. As DNA, the CDR3 is TGCAGTGCTAGTATCGGCAGGGGGCCGAATCAGCCCCAGCATTTT.

This clonotype has just a few counts. DNA of the CDR3: TGTGCCTGGACGGCAAGTCGCCAGGGAGGCGAGCAGTACTTC. The encoded protein is CAWTASRQGGEQYF. The chain joins TRBV30 to TRBJ2-7; perhaps TRBD2 as D (6 bases). V was cut by 4 bases and J by 6 bases, with 19 bases left in between. The CDR3 is made up of 14 amino acids. Per the germline V gene, CDR1 is GTSNPN and CDR2 is SVGIG (reference sequence). The full variable domain, in which reference TRBV30 and TRBJ2-7 provide the parts outside the CDR3, is SQTIHQWPATLVQPVGSPLSLECTVEGTSNPNLYWYRQAAGRGLQLLFYSVGIGQISSEVPQNLSASRPQDRQFILSSKKLLLSDSGFYLCAWTASRQGGEQYFGPGTRLTVT.

This clonotype occurred many times. The chain recombines TRBV20-1 with TRBJ2-3, with a tentative D call TRBD2 (6 bases). V lost 6 bases, J lost 2 bases, and 12 bases lay in between. The length of the CDR3 is 13 residues. CDR1 and CDR2 from the germline V gene are DFQATT and SNEGSKA (reference sequence). CDR3 region: CSAGTPSTDTQYF. CDR3 bases: TGCAGTGCAGGGACTCCCTCCACAGATACGCAGTATTTT.

This clonotype came up a few times. The V and J genes are TRBV2 and TRBJ2-1; a possible D gene is TRBD1 (6 bases). The germline V gene encodes CDR1 SNHLY and CDR2 FYNNEI. V lost 8 bases and J 6 bases, leaving 17 bases between the germline ends. The CDR3 extends over 14 amino acids. The CDR3 here is CASGEGVLSNEQFF. CDR3 DNA: TGTGCCAGCGGAGAGGGGGTGCTCTCCAATGAGCAGTTCTTC.

This clonotype has a count of ten or more. V is TRBV3-1 and J is TRBJ2-6; D gene unclear. Germline CDR1 LGHDT, CDR2 YNNKEL (reference sequence). This CDR3 is 13 amino acids long. V lost 3 bases to trimming and J lost 3 bases, with 3 bases between them. The CDR3 here is CASSQLGANVLTF. For the CDR3, the DNA is TGTGCCAGCAGCCAGCTTGGGGCCAACGTCCTGACTTTC.

This clonotype showed up many times. The chain has TRBV3-1 and TRBJ1-4; D not certain. Trimming stripped 0 bases from V and 12 bases from J, with 8 bases between. CDR1 is LGHDT and CDR2 is YNNKEL in the germline V gene (reference sequence). CDR3 length: 12 amino acids. The CDR3 nucleotides are TGTGCCAGCAGCCAAGATAGACAAGAACTGTTTTTT. This codes for CASSQDRQELFF.

In this sample, this clonotype turned up many times. CDR3 region: CASSQSGGGASNEQFF. The CDR3, as DNA: TGCGCCAGCAGCCAATCGGGCGGGGGGGCCTCAAATGAGCAGTTCTTC. The chain combines TRBV4-1 with TRBJ2-1; 9 nucleotides agree with TRBD2. J was trimmed by 7 bases and V by 2 bases; bases with no gene match: 9. The V gene's germline CDR1 is MGHRA and CDR2 YSYEKL. The CDR3 covers 16 residues.

This clonotype appeared many times. V gene TRBV11-2 combines with J gene TRBJ2-5; TRBD1 agrees at 8 bases. The germline V gene has CDR1 SGHAT and CDR2 FQNNGV. V lost 4 bases and J lost 5; bases outside the gene matches: 9. The CDR3 is 15 amino acids. CDR3 loop: CASSSSPHRGETQYF. CDR3 in DNA: TGTGCCAGCAGCTCGAGCCCCCACAGGGGGGAGACCCAGTACTTC.

V gene TRBV3-1 combines with J gene TRBJ2-5; D not certain. From germline, CDR1 is LGHDT and CDR2 YNNKEL (reference sequence). V gave up 0 bases and J gave up 5 bases, with 10 bases separating them. CDR3 length: 14 residues. The CDR3 region has the DNA TGTGCCAGCAGCCAAGATACGGCTCGGGAGACCCAGTACTTC. This gives the protein CASSQDTARETQYF.

There are many counts of this clonotype. The chain joins TRBV29-1 to TRBJ1-1; 7 nucleotides align to TRBD1. The germline gives CDR1 SQVTM, CDR2 ANQGSEA. V gave up 7 bases and J gave up 0 bases; unmatched junction bases: 8. The CDR3 extends over 14 amino acids. The CDR3 loop is CSGTDQGVNTEAFF. The CDR3 DNA reads as TGCAGCGGGACGGACCAGGGGGTGAACACTGAAGCTTTCTTT.

This clonotype was observed at least ten times. This rearrangement joins TRBV20-1 to TRBJ2-1; TRBD1 might be the D (5 bases). V gave up 7 bases and J gave up 0 bases, with 13 bases separating them. CDR1 and CDR2 (germline): DFQATT, SNEGSKA (reference sequence). This CDR3 has 14 amino acids. The CDR3, as DNA: TGCAGTGTTGTAGGGGTTAGCTCCTACAATGAGCAGTTCTTC. It translates to CSVVGVSSYNEQFF.

This clonotype was detected ten times or more. The chain uses TRBV28 and TRBJ2-1, with D perhaps matching TRBD2 (5 bases). Germline CDR1 reads MDHEN; CDR2 reads SYDVKM. The length of the CDR3 is 14 residues. Trimming removed 8 bases at V and 13 bases at J, with 24 bases between. CDR3 amino acids: CASLTPDYPGIQFF. The CDR3 DNA is TGTGCCAGCCTCACCCCCGACTATCCTGGTATCCAGTTCTTC. Together with reference TRBV28 and TRBJ2-1, the CDR3 gives the full variable domain: DVKVTQSSRYLVKRTGEKVFLECVQDMDHENMFWYRQDPGLGLRLIYFSYDVKMKEKGDIPEGYSVSREKKERFSLILESASTNQTSMYLCASLTPDYPGIQFFGPGTRLTVL.

This clonotype was observed at least ten times. V gene TRBV20-1 combines with J gene TRBJ2-2; weak D call: TRBD2 (6 bases). CDR3 length: 16 amino acids. CDR1 and CDR2 from the germline V gene are DFQATT and SNEGSKA (reference sequence). The V end was cut by 0 bases, the J end by 4 bases, with 15 bases between. CDR3 sequence (DNA): TGCAGTGCTAGAGATGTCGCGGGGAGTCCCACCGGGGAGCTGTTTTTT. Protein product: CSARDVAGSPTGELFF.

This clonotype was recorded at least ten times. The chain employs TRBV29-1 and TRBJ1-1, with 7 bases lining up with TRBD1. Germline V CDR1 and CDR2: SQVTM, ANQGSEA. V was clipped by 4 bases and J by 4 bases; unmatched bases: 6. The CDR3 runs 13 residues. The CDR3: CSVASGGGTEAFF. In DNA, the CDR3 is TGCAGCGTTGCCTCAGGGGGAGGCACTGAAGCTTTCTTT. Looking up the rest from reference TRBV29-1 and TRBJ1-1 gives the full variable domain: SAVISQKPSRDICQRGTSLTIQCQVDSQVTMMFWYRQQPGQSLTLIATANQGSEATYESGFVIDKFPISRPNLTFSTLTVSNMSPEDSSIYLCSVASGGGTEAFFGQGTRLTVV.

The sample holds a few counts of this clonotype. Written as DNA, the CDR3 is TGTGCCAGCAGCTGGGGGTCGGGACCAATTTTGCATTTT. Encoded protein: CASSWGSGPILHF. This chain connects TRBV5-5 to TRBJ1-5; TRBD1 might be the D (5 bases). Per the germline V gene, CDR1 is SGHKS and CDR2 is YYEKEE (reference sequence). The CDR3 loop spans 13 amino acids. Trimming removed 3 bases at V and 15 bases at J, with 19 bases between. The variable domain in full, with the rest retrieved from reference TRBV5-5 and TRBJ1-5, is DAGVTQSPTHLIKTRGQQVTLRCSPISGHKSVSWYQQVLGQGPQFIFQYYEKEERGRGNFPDRFSARQFPNYSSELNVNALLLGDSALYLCASSWGSGPILHFGDGTRLSIL.

This clonotype was detected many times. The chain employs TRBV7-9 and TRBJ2-6, with D hard to call. The CDR3 contains 14 residues. Trimming pared 0 bases from V and 3 bases from J, leaving 3 bases between. CDR1 is SEHNR, CDR2 FQNEAQ, per germline (reference sequence). CDR3 sequence reads: CASSLAGGANVLTF. CDR3 DNA sequence: TGTGCCAGCAGCTTAGCAGGTGGGGCCAACGTCCTGACTTTC.

About this clonotype itself: This is likely a read error, given that the CDR3 carries no conserved phenylalanine or tryptophan at its end. This chain links TRBV20-1 with TRBJ2-2; no firm D call. Trimming stripped 1 base from V and 8 bases from J, with 17 bases between. The CDR3 has 15 residues. Per germline, CDR1 DFQATT and CDR2 SNEGSKA (reference sequence). CDR3 bases: TGCAGTGCTAGAGGATTTGTTGAAGGTTCTGGGGAGCTGTTTTTG. Translating gives CSARGFVEGSGELFL.

The V and J genes are TRBV9 and TRBJ2-3; D ambiguous. Per the germline V gene, CDR1 is SGDLS and CDR2 is YYNGEE. This CDR3 has 13 residues. V lost 4 bases, J lost 0 bases, and 6 bases lay in between. CDR3 nucleotides: TGTGCCAGCAGCTTGCAGAGCACAGATACGCAGTATTTT. Protein product: CASSLQSTDTQYF.

This clonotype occurred a few times. V gene TRBV5-5 combines with J gene TRBJ2-7; D remains ambiguous. CDR3 length: 15 amino acids. The V end lost 0 bases, the J end lost 6 bases, and 16 bases lay between the germline ends. CDR1 SGHKS and CDR2 YYEKEE come from the germline V gene (reference sequence). The CDR3 DNA reads TGTGCCAGCAGCTTGGCGGAAGCTAGATTCAGCGAGCAGTACTTC. Residues: CASSLAEARFSEQYF.

At least ten counts were recorded for this clonotype. The rearrangement uses TRBV7-2 and TRBJ1-1; D is unresolved. From germline, CDR1 is SGHTA and CDR2 FQGNSA. The germline V and J ends were trimmed by 5 bases and 5 bases, with 12 bases remaining between them. The CDR3 has 13 residues. CDR3 sequence: CASSPPWATEAFF. The DNA of the CDR3 is TGTGCCAGCAGCCCCCCGTGGGCGACTGAAGCTTTCTTT.

The genes are TRBV6-1 and TRBJ2-1; 8 bases match TRBD1. The CDR3 runs to 15 residues. Germline V gene lookup returns CDR1 MNHNS and CDR2 SASEGT. V was clipped by 6 bases and J by 3 bases; unmatched bases: 7. The CDR3 sequence: CASRLGQGFYNEQFF. CDR3 in DNA: TGTGCCAGCAGGCTTGGACAGGGTTTCTACAATGAGCAGTTCTTC.